This entry is about one T cell receptor beta chain. As yet, its antigen is unknown. The sample originates from a study of T cell responses to AZD1222 COVID-19 vaccine. TCRdb's table, derived via immunoSEQ multiplex PCR, lists solely in-frame clones and lacks some. There are around 78,000 clones in the sample; about 93% occur only once, and 3.5% to 5% lies in the top ten. Study-level results: In the spike-specific TCR repertoire, nearly half reportedly target unmutated variant regions. Recipients of AZD1222 seropositive at baseline numbered only 6 or 7. In a largely white British group with more females than males, clonal diversity was possibly underestimated.

The source of this sequence is an adult in good health. This sample comprised peripheral blood, obtained on day 0 of MenACWY control vaccination.

The CDR3 spells CASFRTSGSDEQFF. CDR3 DNA sequence: TGCGCCAGCTTCAGGACTAGCGGGTCCGATGAGCAGTTCTTC. V is TRBV10-2 and J is TRBJ2-1; 11 nucleotides line up with TRBD2. J was trimmed by 8 bases and V by 8 bases; bases with no gene match: 8. CDR3 length: 14 residues. Germline loops: CDR1 WSHSY, CDR2 SAAADI.